The TCR beta chain under discussion was sequenced for a study of T cells in Graves' hyperthyroidism and ophthalmopathy. At the level of the study: Specimen type is peripheral blood, collected at initial diagnosis prior to any treatment.

A patient was excluded if there was uncontrolled infection, other autoimmune disease, pregnancy or lactation. General study points: Appearing also in blood were most of the thyroid clonotypes expanded above 0.001.

TCR beta CDR3 sequences were amplified from RNA transcripts. Primed by the HTBI set, a first-round RT-PCR was run on the TCR CDR3. TCRdb analysed the multiplex PCR reads with MiXCR anew, one entry per CDR3 protein. Here the sample spans about 350,000 distinct CDR3 sequences, 15% to 20% being singletons. Trimming stripped 4 bases from V and 4 bases from J, with 13 bases between. The CDR3 is made up of 14 amino acids. Germline CDR1 is MDHEN and CDR2 is SYDVKM. This clonotype was counted ten times or more. As yet, its antigen is unknown. Sequenced: blood. The chain is built from TRBV28 and TRBJ1-2; weak D call: TRBD1 (6 bases). The source of this sequence is a woman in her thirties or forties with Graves' ophthalmopathy. The CDR3 DNA reads TGTGCCAGCAGTTCCCCGGGGGGCCTCTATGGCTACACCTTC. Its protein product is CASSSPGGLYGYTF.